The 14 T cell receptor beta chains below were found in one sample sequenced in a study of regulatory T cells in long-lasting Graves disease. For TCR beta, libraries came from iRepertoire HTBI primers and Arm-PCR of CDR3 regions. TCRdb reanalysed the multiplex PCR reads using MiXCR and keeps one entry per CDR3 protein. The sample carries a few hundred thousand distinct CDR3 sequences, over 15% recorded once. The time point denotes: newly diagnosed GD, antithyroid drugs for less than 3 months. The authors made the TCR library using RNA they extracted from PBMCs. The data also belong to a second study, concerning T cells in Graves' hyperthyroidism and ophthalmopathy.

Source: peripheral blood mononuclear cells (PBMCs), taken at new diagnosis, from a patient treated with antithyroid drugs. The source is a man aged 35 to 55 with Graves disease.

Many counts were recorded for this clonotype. CDR3 nucleotides: TGCAGTGCTAGGGGACTAACCCAAGAGACCCAGTACTTC. This gives the protein CSARGLTQETQYF. The chain is built from TRBV20-1 and TRBJ2-5; 7 positions match TRBD2. Germline assignment: CDR1 DFQATT and CDR2 SNEGSKA (reference sequence). The CDR3 is 13 residues long. V was pared by 3 bases and J by 1 base, with 2 bases of the junction left unmatched.

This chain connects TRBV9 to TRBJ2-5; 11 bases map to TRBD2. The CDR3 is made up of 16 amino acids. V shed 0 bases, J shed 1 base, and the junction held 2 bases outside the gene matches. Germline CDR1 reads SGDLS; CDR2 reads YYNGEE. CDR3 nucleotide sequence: TGTGCCAGCAGCGTAGAACTAGCGGGGGCCCAAGAGACCCAGTACTTC. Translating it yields CASSVELAGAQETQYF.

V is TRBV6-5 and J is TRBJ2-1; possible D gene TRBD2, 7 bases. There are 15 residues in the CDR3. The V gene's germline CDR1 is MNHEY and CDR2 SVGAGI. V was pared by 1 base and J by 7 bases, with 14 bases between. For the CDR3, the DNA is TGTGCCAGCAGTTACTTGAAGGGGGGGAAAAATGAGCAGTTCTTC. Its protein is CASSYLKGGKNEQFF.

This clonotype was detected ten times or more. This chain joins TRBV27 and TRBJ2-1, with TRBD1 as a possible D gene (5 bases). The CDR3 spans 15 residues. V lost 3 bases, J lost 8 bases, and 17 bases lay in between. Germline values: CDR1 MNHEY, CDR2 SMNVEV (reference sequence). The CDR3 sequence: CASSFGILGVDEQFF. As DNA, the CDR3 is TGTGCCAGCAGTTTTGGTATCTTAGGGGTAGATGAGCAGTTCTTC.

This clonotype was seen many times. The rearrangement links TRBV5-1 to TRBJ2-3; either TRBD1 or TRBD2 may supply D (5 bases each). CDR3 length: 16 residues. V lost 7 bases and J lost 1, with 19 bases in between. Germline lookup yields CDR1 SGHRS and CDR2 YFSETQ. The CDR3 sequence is CASAKWVVGGTDTQYF. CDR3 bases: TGCGCCAGCGCGAAATGGGTAGTGGGGGGCACAGATACGCAGTATTTT.

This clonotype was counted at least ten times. The CDR3 sequence is CSASIRQGREKLFF. CDR3 nucleotides: TGCAGTGCTAGTATAAGACAGGGCCGAGAAAAACTGTTTTTT. The V and J genes are TRBV20-1 and TRBJ1-4; the match to TRBD1 covers 7 bases. Germline CDR1 is DFQATT and CDR2 is SNEGSKA (reference sequence). With 3 bases clipped from V and 8 bases from J, the junction kept 9 bases outside the gene matches. The CDR3 is 14 residues long.

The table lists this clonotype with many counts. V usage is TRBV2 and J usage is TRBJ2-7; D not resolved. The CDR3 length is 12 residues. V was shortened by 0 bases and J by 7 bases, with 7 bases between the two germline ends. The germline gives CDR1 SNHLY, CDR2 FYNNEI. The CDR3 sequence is CASSEAGYEQYF. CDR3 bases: TGTGCCAGCAGTGAAGCAGGCTATGAGCAGTACTTC.

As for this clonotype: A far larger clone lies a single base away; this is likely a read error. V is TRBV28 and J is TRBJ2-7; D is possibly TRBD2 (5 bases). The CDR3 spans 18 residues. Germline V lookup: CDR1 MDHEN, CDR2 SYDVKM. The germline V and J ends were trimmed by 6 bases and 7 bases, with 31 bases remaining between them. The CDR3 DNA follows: TGTGCCAGCAGCCAAAATGCCGGGCTAGCAGCTAAAGGGAATGAGCAGTACTTC. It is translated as CASSQNAGLAAKGNEQYF.

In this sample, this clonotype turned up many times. The CDR3 protein is CASSLTYGRCDTEAFF. CDR3 in DNA: TGTGCCAGCAGCTTAACCTACGGTCGGTGCGACACTGAAGCTTTCTTT. The rearrangement joins TRBV7-6 to TRBJ1-1; unclear D gene. Trimming removed 2 bases at V and 3 bases at J, with 16 bases between. The CDR3 consists of 16 residues. The germline V gene has CDR1 SGHVS and CDR2 FNYEAQ.

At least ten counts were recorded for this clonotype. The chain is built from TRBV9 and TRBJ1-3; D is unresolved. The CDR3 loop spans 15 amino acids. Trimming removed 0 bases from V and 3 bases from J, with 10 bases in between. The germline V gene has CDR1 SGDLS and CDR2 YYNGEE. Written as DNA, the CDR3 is TGTGCCAGCAGCGTAGGTCGGGGATTTGGAAACACCATATATTTT. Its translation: CASSVGRGFGNTIYF. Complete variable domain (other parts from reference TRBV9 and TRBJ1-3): DSGVTQTPKHLITATGQRVTLRCSPRSGDLSVYWYQQSLDQGLQFLIQYYNGEERAKGNILERFSAQQFPDLHSELNLSSLELGDSALYFCASSVGRGFGNTIYFGEGSWLTVV.

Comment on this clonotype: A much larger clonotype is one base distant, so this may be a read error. CDR3 region: CATTSRREYSNQPQHF. The DNA of the CDR3 is TGTGCCACGACTTCGAGACGGGAATATAGCAATCAGCCCCAGCATTTT. J is TRBJ1-5 and V is TRBV6-1; D is undetermined. This CDR3 contains 16 residues. Trimming took off 10 bases at V and 0 bases at J, with 19 bases between the two ends. Germline CDR1 MNHNS, CDR2 SASEGT.

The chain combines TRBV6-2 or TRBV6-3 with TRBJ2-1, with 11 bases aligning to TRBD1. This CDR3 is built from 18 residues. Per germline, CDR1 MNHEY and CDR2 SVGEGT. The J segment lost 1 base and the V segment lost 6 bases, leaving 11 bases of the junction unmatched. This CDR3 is CASSRGQGAWGSYNEQFF. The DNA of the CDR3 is TGTGCCAGCAGCCGAGGACAGGGGGCGTGGGGGTCCTACAATGAGCAGTTCTTC.

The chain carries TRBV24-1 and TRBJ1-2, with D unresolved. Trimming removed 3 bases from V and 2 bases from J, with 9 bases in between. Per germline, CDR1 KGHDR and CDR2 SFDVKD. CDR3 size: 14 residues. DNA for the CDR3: TGTGCCACCAGTGATATCCAAGTAAACTATGGCTACACCTTC. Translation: CATSDIQVNYGYTF.

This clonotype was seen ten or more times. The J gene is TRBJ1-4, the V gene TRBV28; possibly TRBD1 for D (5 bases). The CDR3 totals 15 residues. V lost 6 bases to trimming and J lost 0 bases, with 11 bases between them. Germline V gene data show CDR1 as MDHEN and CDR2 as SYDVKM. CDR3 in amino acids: CASSLRGATNEKLFF. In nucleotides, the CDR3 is TGTGCCAGCAGCCTCCGGGGGGCAACTAATGAAAAACTGTTTTTT.